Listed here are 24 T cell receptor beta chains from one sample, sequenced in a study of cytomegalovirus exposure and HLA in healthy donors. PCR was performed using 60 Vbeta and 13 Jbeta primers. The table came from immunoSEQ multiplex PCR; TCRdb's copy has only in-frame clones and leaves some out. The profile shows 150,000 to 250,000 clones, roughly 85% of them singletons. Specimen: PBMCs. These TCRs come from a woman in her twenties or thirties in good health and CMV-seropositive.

CDR3 amino acids: CSVETSGELFF. As DNA, the CDR3 is TGCAGCGTTGAAACTAGCGGGGAGCTGTTTTTT. The chain employs TRBV29-1 and TRBJ2-2; maybe TRBD2 (5 bases). The germline CDR1 and CDR2 sequences are SQVTM and ANQGSEA. Trimming removed 2 bases from V and 7 bases from J, with 5 bases in between. This CDR3 spans 11 amino acids.

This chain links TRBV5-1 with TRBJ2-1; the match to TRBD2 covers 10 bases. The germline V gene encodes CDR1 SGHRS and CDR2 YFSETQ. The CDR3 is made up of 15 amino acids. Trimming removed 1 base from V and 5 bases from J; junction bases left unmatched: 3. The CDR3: CASSLSLAGDNEQFF. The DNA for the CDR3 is TGCGCCAGCAGCTTGAGTCTAGCGGGAGACAATGAGCAGTTCTTC.

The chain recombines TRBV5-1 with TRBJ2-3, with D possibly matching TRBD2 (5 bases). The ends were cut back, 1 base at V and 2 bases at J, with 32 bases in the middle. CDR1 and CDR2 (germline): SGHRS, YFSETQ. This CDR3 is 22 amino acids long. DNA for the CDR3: TGCGCCAGCAGCTTGCGAGTGGGTATTTACTCTCGGCGGGTCGTGGACACAGATACGCAGTATTTT. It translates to CASSLRVGIYSRRVVDTDTQYF.

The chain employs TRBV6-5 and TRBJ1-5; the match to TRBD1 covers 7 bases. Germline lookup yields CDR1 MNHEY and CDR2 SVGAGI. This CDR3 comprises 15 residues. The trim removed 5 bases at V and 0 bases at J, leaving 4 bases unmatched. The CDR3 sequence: CASSIQGYSNQPQHF. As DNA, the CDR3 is TGTGCCAGCAGTATACAGGGGTATAGCAATCAGCCCCAGCATTTT.

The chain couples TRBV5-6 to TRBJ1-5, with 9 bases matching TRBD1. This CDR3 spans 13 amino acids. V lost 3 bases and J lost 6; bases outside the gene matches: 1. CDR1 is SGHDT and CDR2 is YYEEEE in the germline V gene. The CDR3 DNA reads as TGTGCCAGCAGCTCGACAGGGGGTCAGCCCCAGCATTTT. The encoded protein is CASSSTGGQPQHF. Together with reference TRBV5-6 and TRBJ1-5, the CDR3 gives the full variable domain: DAGVTQSPTHLIKTRGQQVTLRCSPKSGHDTVSWYQQALGQGPQFIFQYYEEEERQRGNFPDRFSGHQFPNYSSELNVNALLLGDSALYLCASSSTGGQPQHFGDGTRLSIL.

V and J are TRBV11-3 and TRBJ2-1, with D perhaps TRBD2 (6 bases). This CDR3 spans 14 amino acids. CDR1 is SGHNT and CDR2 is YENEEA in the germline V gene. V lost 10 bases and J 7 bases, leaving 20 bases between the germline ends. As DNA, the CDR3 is TGTGCCAACGTCGGGACTCCGCCAAAAAATGAGCAGTTCTTC. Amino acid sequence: CANVGTPPKNEQFF.

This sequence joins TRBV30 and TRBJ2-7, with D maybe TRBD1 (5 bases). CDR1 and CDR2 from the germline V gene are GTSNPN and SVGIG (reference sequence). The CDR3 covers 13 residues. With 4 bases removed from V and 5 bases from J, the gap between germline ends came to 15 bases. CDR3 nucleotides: TGTGCCTGGACATACGCTGCAGGGAACGAGCAGTACTTC. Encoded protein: CAWTYAAGNEQYF. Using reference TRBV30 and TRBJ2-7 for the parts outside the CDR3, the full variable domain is SQTIHQWPATLVQPVGSPLSLECTVEGTSNPNLYWYRQAAGRGLQLLFYSVGIGQISSEVPQNLSASRPQDRQFILSSKKLLLSDSGFYLCAWTYAAGNEQYFGPGTRLTVT.

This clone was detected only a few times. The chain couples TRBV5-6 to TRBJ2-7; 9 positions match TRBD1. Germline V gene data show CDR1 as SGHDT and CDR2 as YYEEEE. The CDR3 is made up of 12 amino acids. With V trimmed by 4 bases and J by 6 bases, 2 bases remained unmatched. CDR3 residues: CASSRQGVEQYF. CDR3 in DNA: TGTGCCAGCAGCCGACAGGGGGTCGAGCAGTACTTC. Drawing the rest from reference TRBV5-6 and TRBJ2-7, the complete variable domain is DAGVTQSPTHLIKTRGQQVTLRCSPKSGHDTVSWYQQALGQGPQFIFQYYEEEERQRGNFPDRFSGHQFPNYSSELNVNALLLGDSALYLCASSRQGVEQYFGPGTRLTVT.

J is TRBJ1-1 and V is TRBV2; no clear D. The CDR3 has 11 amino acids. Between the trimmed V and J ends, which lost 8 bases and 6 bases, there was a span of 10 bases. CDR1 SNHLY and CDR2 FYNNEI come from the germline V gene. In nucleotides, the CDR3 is TGTGCCAGCTTTAAAAATTCTGAAGCTTTCTTT. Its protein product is CASFKNSEAFF. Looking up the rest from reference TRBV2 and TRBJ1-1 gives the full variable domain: EPEVTQTPSHQVTQMGQEVILRCVPISNHLYFYWYRQILGQKVEFLVSFYNNEISEKSEIFDDQFSVERPDGSNFTLKIRSTKLEDSAMYFCASFKNSEAFFGQGTRLTVV.

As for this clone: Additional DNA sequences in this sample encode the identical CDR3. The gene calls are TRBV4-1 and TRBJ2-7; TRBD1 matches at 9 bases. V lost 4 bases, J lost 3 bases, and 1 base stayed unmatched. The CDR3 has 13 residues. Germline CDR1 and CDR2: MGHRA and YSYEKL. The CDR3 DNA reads TGCGCCAGCAGCCTGGACAGGGGCTACGAGCAGTACTTC. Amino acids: CASSLDRGYEQYF.

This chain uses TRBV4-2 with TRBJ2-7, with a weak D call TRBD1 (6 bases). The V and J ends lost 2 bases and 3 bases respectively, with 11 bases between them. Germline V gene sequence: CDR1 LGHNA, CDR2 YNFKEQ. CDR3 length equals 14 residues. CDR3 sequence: CASSQPGVSYEQYF. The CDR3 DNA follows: TGTGCCAGCAGCCAACCAGGGGTAAGCTACGAGCAGTACTTC.

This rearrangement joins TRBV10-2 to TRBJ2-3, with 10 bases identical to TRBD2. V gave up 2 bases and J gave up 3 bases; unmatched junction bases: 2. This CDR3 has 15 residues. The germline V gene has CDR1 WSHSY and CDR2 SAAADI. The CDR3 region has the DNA TGCGCCAGCAGTGAGGGTAGCGGGAGGACAGATACGCAGTATTTT. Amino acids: CASSEGSGRTDTQYF.

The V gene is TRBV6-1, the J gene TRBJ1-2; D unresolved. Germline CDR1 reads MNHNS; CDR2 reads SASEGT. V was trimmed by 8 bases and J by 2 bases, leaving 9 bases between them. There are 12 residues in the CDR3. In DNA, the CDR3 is TGTGCCAGCCTGACTGGAAACTATGGCTACACCTTC. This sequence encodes CASLTGNYGYTF.

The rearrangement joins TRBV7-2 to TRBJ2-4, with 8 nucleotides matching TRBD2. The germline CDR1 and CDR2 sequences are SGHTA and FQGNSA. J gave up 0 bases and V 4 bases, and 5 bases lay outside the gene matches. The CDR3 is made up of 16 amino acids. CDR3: CASSSGGGLAKNIQYF. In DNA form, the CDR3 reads TGTGCCAGCAGCTCCGGCGGGGGGCTAGCCAAAAACATTCAGTACTTC.

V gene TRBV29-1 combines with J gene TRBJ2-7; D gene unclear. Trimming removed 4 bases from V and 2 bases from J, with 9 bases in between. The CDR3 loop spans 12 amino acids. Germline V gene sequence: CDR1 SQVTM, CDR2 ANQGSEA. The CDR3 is CSVAYPAYEQYF. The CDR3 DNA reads TGCAGCGTTGCGTATCCAGCCTACGAGCAGTACTTC.

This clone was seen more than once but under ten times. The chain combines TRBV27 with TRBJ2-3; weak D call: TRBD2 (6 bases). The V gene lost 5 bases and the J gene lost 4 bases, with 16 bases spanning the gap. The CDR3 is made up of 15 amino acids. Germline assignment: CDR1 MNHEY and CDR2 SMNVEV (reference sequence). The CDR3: CASSLFSGAPDTQYF. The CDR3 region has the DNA TGTGCCAGCAGTCTCTTTTCGGGAGCCCCAGATACGCAGTATTTT.

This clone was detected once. The CDR3 sequence is CASSLEGTGMLWGLAPLHF. CDR3 DNA sequence: TGTGCCAGCAGCCTAGAGGGGACAGGGATGTTGTGGGGGTTGGCACCCCTCCACTTT. The chain uses TRBV13 and TRBJ1-6; TRBD1 matches 9 bases. This CDR3 comprises 19 residues. Germline V gene data show CDR1 as PRHDT and CDR2 as FYEKMQ (reference sequence). Trimming at V came to 5 bases and at J to 11 bases, leaving 22 bases not matched to a gene.

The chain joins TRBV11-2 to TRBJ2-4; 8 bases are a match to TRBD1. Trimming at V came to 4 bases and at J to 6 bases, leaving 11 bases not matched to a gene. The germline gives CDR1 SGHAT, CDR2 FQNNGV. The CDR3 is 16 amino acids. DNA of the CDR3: TGTGCCAGCAGCTCTGGGACAGGTCTTGTGGGAAACATTCAGTACTTC. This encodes CASSSGTGLVGNIQYF.

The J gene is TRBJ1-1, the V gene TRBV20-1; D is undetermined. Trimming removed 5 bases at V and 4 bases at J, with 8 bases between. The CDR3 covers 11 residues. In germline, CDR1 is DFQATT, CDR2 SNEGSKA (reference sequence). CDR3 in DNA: TGCAGTGCTCGGGTGTCCACTGAAGCTTTCTTT. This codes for CSARVSTEAFF.

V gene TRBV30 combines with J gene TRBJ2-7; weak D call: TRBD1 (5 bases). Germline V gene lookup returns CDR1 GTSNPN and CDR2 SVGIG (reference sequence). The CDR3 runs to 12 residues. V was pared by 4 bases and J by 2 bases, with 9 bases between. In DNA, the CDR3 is TGTGCCTGGACTGACAGAACCTACGAGCAGTACTTC. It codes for CAWTDRTYEQYF.

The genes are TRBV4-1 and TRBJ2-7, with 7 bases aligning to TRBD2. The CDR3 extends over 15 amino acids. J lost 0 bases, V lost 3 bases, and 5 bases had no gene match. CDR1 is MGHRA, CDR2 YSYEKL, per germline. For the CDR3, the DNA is TGCGCCAGCAGCCAGCTAGCGGCCATCTCCTACGAGCAGTACTTC. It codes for CASSQLAAISYEQYF.

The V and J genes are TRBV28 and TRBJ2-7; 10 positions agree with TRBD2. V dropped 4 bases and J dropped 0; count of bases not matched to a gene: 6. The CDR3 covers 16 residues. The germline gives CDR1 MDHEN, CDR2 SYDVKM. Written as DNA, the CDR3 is TGTGCCAGCAGTTGGGCGACTAGCGGGTACTCCTACGAGCAGTACTTC. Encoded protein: CASSWATSGYSYEQYF. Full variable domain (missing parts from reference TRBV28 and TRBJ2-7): DVKVTQSSRYLVKRTGEKVFLECVQDMDHENMFWYRQDPGLGLRLIYFSYDVKMKEKGDIPEGYSVSREKKERFSLILESASTNQTSMYLCASSWATSGYSYEQYFGPGTRLTVT.

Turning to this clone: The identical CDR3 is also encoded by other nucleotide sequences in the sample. This chain's CDR3 is CASSVGTSEYNEQFF. The CDR3 region has the DNA TGTGCCAGCAGCGTAGGTACTAGCGAATACAATGAGCAGTTCTTC. This chain uses TRBV9 with TRBJ2-1; 7 bases align to TRBD2. Germline CDR1 and CDR2: SGDLS and YYNGEE. The CDR3 loop spans 15 amino acids. The ends lost 0 bases at V and 4 bases at J; junction bases unmatched: 4.

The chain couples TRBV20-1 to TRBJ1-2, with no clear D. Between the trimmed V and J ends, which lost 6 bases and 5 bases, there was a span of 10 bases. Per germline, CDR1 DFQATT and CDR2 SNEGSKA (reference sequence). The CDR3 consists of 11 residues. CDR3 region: CSANSGYGYTF. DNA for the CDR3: TGCAGTGCGAACAGTGGGTATGGCTACACCTTC.